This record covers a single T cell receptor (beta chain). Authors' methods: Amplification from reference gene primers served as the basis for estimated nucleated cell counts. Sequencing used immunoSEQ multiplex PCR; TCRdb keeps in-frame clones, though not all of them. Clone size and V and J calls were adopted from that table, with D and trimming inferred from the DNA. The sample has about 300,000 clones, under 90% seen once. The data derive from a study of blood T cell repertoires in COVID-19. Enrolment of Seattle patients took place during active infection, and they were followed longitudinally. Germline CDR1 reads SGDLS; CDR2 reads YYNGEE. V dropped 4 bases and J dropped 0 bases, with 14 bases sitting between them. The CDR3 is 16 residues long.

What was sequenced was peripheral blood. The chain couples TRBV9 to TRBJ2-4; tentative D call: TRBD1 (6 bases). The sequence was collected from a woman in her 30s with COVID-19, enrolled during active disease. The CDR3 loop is CASSSGQTIAKNIQYF. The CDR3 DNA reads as TGTGCCAGCAGCTCAGGACAGACAATAGCCAAAAACATTCAGTACTTC.